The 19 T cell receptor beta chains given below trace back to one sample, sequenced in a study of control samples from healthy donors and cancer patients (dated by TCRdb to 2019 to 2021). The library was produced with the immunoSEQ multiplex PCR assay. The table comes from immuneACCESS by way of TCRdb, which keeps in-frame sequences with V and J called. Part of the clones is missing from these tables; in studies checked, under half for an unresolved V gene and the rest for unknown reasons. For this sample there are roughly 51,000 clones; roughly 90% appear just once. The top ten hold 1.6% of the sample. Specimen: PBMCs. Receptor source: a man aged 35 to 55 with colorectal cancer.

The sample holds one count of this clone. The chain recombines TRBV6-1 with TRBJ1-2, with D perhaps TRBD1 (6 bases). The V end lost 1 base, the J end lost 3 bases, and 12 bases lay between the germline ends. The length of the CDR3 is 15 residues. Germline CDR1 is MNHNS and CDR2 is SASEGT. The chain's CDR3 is CASSEGRGEYYGYTF. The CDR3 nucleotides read TGTGCCAGCAGTGAAGGGAGGGGGGAGTACTATGGCTACACCTTC.

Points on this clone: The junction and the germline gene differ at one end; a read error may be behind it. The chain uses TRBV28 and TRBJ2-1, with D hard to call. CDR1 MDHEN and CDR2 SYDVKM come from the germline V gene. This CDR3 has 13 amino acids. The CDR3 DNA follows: TGTGCCAGCAGTTTATGGGGATCGCAAGTTCCGCTCTTC. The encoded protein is CASSLWGSQVPLF.

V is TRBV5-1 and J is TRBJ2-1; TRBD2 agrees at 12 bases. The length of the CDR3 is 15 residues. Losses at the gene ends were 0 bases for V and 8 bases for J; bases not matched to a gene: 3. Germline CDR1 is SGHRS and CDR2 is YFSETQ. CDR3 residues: CASSLGLAGDDEQFF. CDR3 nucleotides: TGCGCCAGCAGCTTGGGACTAGCGGGAGACGATGAGCAGTTCTTC.

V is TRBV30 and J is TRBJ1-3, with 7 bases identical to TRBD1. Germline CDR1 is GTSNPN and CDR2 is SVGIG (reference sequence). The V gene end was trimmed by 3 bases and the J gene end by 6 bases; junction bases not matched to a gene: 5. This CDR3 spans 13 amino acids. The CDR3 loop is CAWRGRGENTIYF. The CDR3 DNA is TGTGCCTGGAGAGGCAGGGGGGAAAACACCATATATTTT.

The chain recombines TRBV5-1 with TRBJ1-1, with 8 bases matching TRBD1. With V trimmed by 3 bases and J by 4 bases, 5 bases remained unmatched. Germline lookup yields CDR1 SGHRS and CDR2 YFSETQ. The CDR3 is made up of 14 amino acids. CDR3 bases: TGCGCCAGCAGCTCTGGACAGGGAAGCACTGAAGCTTTCTTT. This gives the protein CASSSGQGSTEAFF. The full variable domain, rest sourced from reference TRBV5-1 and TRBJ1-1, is KAGVTQTPRYLIKTRGQQVTLSCSPISGHRSVSWYQQTPGQGLQFLFEYFSETQRNKGNFPGRFSGRQFSNSRSEMNVSTLELGDSALYLCASSSGQGSTEAFFGQGTRLTVV.

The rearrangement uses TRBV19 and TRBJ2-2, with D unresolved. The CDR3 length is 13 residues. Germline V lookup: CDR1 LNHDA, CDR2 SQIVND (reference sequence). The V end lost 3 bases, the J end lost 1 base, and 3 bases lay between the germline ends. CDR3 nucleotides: TGTGCCAGTAGTATTCTGAACACCGGGGAGCTGTTTTTT. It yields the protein CASSILNTGELFF.

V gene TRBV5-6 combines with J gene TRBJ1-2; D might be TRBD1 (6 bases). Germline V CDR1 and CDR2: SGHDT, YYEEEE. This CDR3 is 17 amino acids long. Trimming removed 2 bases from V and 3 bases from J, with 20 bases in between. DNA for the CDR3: TGTGCCAGCAGCTTCCCCTCTGAGGGGGTCTTACACTATGGCTACACCTTC. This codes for CASSFPSEGVLHYGYTF.

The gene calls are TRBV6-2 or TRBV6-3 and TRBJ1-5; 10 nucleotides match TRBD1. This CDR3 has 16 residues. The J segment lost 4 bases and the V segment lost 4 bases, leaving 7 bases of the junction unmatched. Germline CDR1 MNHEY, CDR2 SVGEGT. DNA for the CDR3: TGTGCCAGCAGTTTGGGACAGGGGATCGGTAATCAGCCCCAGCATTTT. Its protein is CASSLGQGIGNQPQHF.

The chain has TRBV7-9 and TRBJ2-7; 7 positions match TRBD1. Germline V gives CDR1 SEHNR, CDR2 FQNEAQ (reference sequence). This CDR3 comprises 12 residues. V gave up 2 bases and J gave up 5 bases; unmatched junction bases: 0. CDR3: CASSLTGDEQYF. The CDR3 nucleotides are TGTGCCAGCAGCTTAACAGGGGACGAGCAGTACTTC.

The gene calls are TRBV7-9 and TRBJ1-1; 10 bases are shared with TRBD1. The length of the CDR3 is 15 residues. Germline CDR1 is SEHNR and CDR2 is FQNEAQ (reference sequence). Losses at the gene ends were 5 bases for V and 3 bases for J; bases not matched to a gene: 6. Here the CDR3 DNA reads TGTGCCAGCAGCGCCTGGACAGGGGGGTACACTGAAGCTTTCTTT. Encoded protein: CASSAWTGGYTEAFF.

CDR3 amino acids: CASSLQNGGFYEQYF. CDR3 nucleotide sequence: TGTGCCAGTAGTCTTCAAAACGGGGGATTCTACGAGCAGTACTTC. This chain connects TRBV19 to TRBJ2-7; D possibly corresponds to TRBD2 (6 bases). Deletions cut 5 bases from V and 3 bases from J, with 17 bases between. The CDR3 sequence is 15 residues long. The germline V gene encodes CDR1 LNHDA and CDR2 SQIVND (reference sequence).

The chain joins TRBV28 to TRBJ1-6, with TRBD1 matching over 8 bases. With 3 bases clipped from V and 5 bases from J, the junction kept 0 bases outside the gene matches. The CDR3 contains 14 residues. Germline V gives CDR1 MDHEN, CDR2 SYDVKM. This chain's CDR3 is CASSLDRDNSPLHF. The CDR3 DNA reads TGTGCCAGCAGTTTGGACAGGGATAATTCACCCCTCCACTTT.

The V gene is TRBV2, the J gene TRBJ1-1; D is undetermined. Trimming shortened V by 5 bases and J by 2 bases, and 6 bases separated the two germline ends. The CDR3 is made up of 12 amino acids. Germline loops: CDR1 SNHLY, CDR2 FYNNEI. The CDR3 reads CASSLSNTEAFF. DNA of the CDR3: TGTGCCAGCAGTCTCAGTAACACTGAAGCTTTCTTT.

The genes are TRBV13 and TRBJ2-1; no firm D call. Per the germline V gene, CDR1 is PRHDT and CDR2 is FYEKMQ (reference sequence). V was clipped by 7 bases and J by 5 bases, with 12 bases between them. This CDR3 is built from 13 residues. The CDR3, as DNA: TGTGCCAGCAACCCCGAGAACGACAATGAGCAGTTCTTC. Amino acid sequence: CASNPENDNEQFF.

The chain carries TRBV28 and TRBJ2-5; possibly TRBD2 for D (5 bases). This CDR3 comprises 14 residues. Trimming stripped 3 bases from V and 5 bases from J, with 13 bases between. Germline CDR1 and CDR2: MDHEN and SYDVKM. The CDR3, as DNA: TGTGCCAGCAGTTTCTACGGGGTTGAGGAGACCCAGTACTTC. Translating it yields CASSFYGVEETQYF.

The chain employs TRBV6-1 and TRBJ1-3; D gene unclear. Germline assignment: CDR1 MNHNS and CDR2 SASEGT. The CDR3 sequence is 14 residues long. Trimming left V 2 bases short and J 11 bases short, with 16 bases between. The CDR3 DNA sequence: TGTGCCAGCAGTGAAACCCGAACCCTTTCCGCCATATATTTT. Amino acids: CASSETRTLSAIYF.

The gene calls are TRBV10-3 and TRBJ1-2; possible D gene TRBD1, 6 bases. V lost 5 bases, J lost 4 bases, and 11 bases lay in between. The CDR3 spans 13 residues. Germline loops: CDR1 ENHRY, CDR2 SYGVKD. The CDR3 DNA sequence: TGTGCCATCAGTAGGACAGAAGGCTATGGCTACACCTTC. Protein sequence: CAISRTEGYGYTF.

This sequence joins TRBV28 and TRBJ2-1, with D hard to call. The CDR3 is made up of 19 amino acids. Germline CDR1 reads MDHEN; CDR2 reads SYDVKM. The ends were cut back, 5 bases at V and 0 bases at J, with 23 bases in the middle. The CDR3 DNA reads TGTGCCAGCAGTATCCGGACCCTCCGAGCCCTTAGCTCCTACAATGAGCAGTTCTTC. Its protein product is CASSIRTLRALSSYNEQFF.

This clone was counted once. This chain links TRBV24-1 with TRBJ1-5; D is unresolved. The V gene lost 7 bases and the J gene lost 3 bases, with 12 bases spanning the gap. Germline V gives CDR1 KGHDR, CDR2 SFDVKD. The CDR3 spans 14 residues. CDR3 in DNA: TGTGCCACCAGCGATGCCAGCTACAATCAGCCCCAGCATTTT. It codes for CATSDASYNQPQHF.